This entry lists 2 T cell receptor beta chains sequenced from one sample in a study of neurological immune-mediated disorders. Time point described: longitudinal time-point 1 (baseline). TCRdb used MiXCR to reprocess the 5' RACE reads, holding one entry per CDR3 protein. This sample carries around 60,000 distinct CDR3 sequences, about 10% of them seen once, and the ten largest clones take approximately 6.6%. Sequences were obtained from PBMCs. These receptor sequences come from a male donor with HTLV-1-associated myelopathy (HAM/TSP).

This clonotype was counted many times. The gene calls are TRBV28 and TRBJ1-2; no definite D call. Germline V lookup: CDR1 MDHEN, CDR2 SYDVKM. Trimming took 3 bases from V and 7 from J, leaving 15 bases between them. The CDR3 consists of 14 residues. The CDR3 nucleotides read TGTGCCAGCAGTTTTCCATCCTTGGCCCCTGGCTACACCTTC. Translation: CASSFPSLAPGYTF.

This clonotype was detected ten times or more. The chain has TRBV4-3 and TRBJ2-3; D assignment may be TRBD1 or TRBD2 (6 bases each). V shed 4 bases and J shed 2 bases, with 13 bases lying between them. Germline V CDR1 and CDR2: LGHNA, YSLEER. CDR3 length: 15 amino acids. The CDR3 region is CASSRGGSDTDTQYF. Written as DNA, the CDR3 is TGCGCCAGCAGCCGAGGGGGGTCTGACACAGATACGCAGTATTTT.